The rows below give T cell receptor beta chains drawn from one sample of a study of blood T cell repertoires in COVID-19. Assay: immunoSEQ multiplex PCR; the TCRdb copy retains only in-frame clones and omits some. Of roughly 54,000 clones in the sample, 86% were seen once. Material for sequencing was peripheral blood. These receptors all stem from a woman aged 55-69 years with acute or convalescent COVID-19. The CDR3 runs from the conserved cysteine through the conserved F or W. D genes are given only for firm matches. The size of a clone is reported for some rows only, either as once, few or many, or as a class for expanded clones.

>NA|NA|TRBV11-1|TRBJ2-5
CASSSQWQAQETQYF
TGTGCCAGCAGCTCCCAGTGGCAGGCCCAAGAGACCCAGTACTTC
>NA|TRBD1|TRBV6-6|TRBJ1-1
CASSYGTGNTEAFF
TGTGCCAGCAGTTACGGGACAGGGAACACTGAAGCTTTCTTT
>NA|TRBD2|TRBV7-2|TRBJ2-6
CASSSTRGGWSGANVLTF
TGTGCCAGCAGCTCCACTCGGGGGGGGTGGTCTGGGGCCAACGTCCTGACTTTC
>NA|TRBD2|TRBV25-1|TRBJ2-1
CASSATSGRALGEQFF
TGTGCCAGCAGTGCCACTAGCGGGAGGGCCTTGGGTGAGCAGTTCTTC
>NA|TRBD1|TRBV10-3|TRBJ1-2
CAITRTGISYGYTF
TGTGCCATCACCCGGACAGGGATATCGTATGGCTACACCTTC
>NA|NA|TRBV9|TRBJ1-6
CASSESSYNSPLHF
TGTGCCAGCAGCGAGAGCTCCTATAATTCACCCCTCCACTTT
>NA|NA|TRBV14|TRBJ2-7
CTSSPRVRVNEQYF
TGTACCAGCAGCCCTCGGGTCAGGGTTAATGAGCAGTACTTC
>NA|TRBD1|TRBV4-1|TRBJ2-2
CASSPRDRVGTGELFF
TGCGCCAGCAGCCCCAGAGACAGGGTGGGCACCGGGGAGCTGTTTTTT
>NA|NA|TRBV7-9|TRBJ1-1
CASSPEAFTEAFF
TGTGCCAGCAGCCCGGAGGCGTTCACTGAAGCTTTCTTT
>NA|NA|TRBV6-6|TRBJ1-5
CASSYSIRSGNQPQHF
TGTGCCAGCAGTTACTCGATCAGGTCCGGTAATCAGCCCCAGCATTTT
>NA|NA|TRBV30|TRBJ2-2
CAWSVMWRTGELFF
TGTGCCTGGAGTGTAATGTGGCGGACCGGGGAGCTGTTTTTT
>NA|TRBD2|TRBV5-1|TRBJ2-1
CASSLVPSGIGNEQFF
TGCGCCAGCAGCTTGGTTCCTAGCGGGATAGGTAATGAGCAGTTCTTC
>once|NA|TRBV24-1|TRBJ2-7
CATSDPERGGDEQYF
TGTGCCACCAGTGATCCTGAAAGGGGGGGCGACGAGCAGTACTTC
>NA|NA|TRBV4-1|TRBJ1-1
CASSQQWNTEAFF
TGCGCCAGCAGCCAGCAGTGGAACACTGAAGCTTTCTTT
>NA|TRBD2|TRBV10-3|TRBJ2-3
CAISLAGVDTQYF
TGTGCCATCTCTCTAGCGGGAGTGGATACGCAGTATTTT
>NA|NA|TRBV7-8|TRBJ2-3
CASSTFRAPTDTQYF
TGTGCCAGCAGTACCTTCAGGGCGCCCACAGATACGCAGTATTTT
>NA|TRBD2|TRBV18|TRBJ2-2
CASSPRLAGVTGELFF
TGTGCCAGCTCACCGCGACTAGCGGGAGTAACCGGGGAGCTGTTTTTT
>NA|NA|TRBV6-5|TRBJ1-1
CATPKSGEREAFF
TGTGCCACCCCGAAGTCGGGGGAGAGGGAAGCTTTCTTT
>NA|TRBD2|TRBV9|TRBJ2-1
CASSPRPETSGGKSKFF
TGTGCCAGCAGCCCCCGTCCAGAGACTAGCGGGGGAAAGAGTAAGTTCTTC
>NA|NA|TRBV21-1|TRBJ2-7
CASSTFRTSGEEQYF
TGTGCCAGCAGCACCTTCCGGACTAGCGGGGAAGAGCAGTACTTC
>NA|NA|TRBV23-1|TRBJ2-2
CASTHDSANTGELFF
TGCGCCAGCACCCATGACAGCGCGAACACCGGGGAGCTGTTTTTT
>few|NA|TRBV6-5|TRBJ1-3
CASFSPGISGNTIYF
TGTGCCAGCTTTTCGCCAGGGATCTCTGGAAACACCATATATTTT
>NA|NA|TRBV7-3|TRBJ2-3
CASSPGAGVTDTQYF
TGTGCCAGCAGTCCCGGGGCAGGGGTCACAGATACGCAGTATTTT
>NA|NA|TRBV6-1|TRBJ2-1
CASSDRYNEQFF
TGTGCCAGCAGTGATAGATACAATGAGCAGTTCTTC
>NA|NA|TRBV28|TRBJ1-2
CASSLGSQDGYTF
TGTGCCAGCAGTTTAGGGAGTCAGGATGGCTACACCTTC
>NA|NA|TRBV21-1|TRBJ2-1
CASSKHRLSGAYNEQFF
TGTGCCAGCAGCAAACATAGACTCTCCGGAGCGTACAATGAGCAGTTCTTC
>NA|NA|TRBV11-2|TRBJ1-2
CASSFRTESYGYTF
TGTGCCAGCAGTTTCAGGACAGAGTCCTATGGCTACACCTTC
>NA|NA|TRBV3-1/TRBV3-2|TRBJ1-2
CASSQLRVGYTF
TGTGCCAGCAGCCAACTCAGGGTTGGCTACACCTTC
>NA|TRBD1|TRBV27|TRBJ1-2
CASSPRNRGGVGYTF
TGTGCCAGCAGTCCGCGGAACAGGGGTGGCGTTGGCTACACCTTC
>NA|NA|TRBV7-7|TRBJ1-5
CASSEYQGQPQHF
TGTGCTAGCAGCGAATATCAGGGTCAGCCCCAGCATTTT
>NA|NA|TRBV5-1|TRBJ1-3
CASSSQSGESGNTIYF
TGCGCCAGCAGCTCGCAGTCAGGGGAGTCTGGAAACACCATATATTTT
>NA|NA|TRBV5-1|TRBJ2-2
CASSWAQGMAGELFF
TGCGCCAGCAGTTGGGCACAGGGAATGGCCGGGGAGCTGTTTTTT
>few|NA|TRBV5-1|TRBJ1-2
CASSGDAGGGYGYTF
TGCGCCAGCAGCGGAGACGCGGGGGGAGGCTATGGCTACACCTTC
>few|NA|TRBV30|TRBJ1-6
CATGQPLKNSPLHF
TGTGCCACGGGACAACCGCTTAAAAATTCACCCCTCCACTTT
>once|NA|TRBV6-5|TRBJ1-2
CASSYSQPGPYGYTF
TGTGCCAGCAGTTATTCACAACCGGGTCCCTATGGCTACACCTTC